Described below is a single T cell receptor beta chain sequence and its context. The target antigen is unknown. These data are taken from a study of cytomegalovirus exposure and HLA in healthy donors. Study-wide results and limits: Investigators reported some 150 TCR beta chains as tied to cytomegalovirus. The classifier was said to identify cytomegalovirus status with high specificity and sensitivity.

A roughly 120-subject validation cohort, separate from the 666-subject first cohort, supplied the donors. The V gene lost 5 bases and the J gene lost 0 bases, with 11 bases spanning the gap. The length of the CDR3 is 15 residues. Germline values: CDR1 SGHRS, CDR2 YFSETQ. Clones were sequenced by immunoSEQ multiplex PCR, and TCRdb holds only the in-frame ones, with some missing. The data contain some 250,000 clones, around 91% of them singletons. Sequenced sample: PBMCs. The sequence derives from a woman under 40 in good health and CMV-seronegative. The chain joins TRBV5-1 to TRBJ2-2; D tentatively reads TRBD1 or TRBD2 (5 bases each). The CDR3 DNA reads TGCGCCAGCAGACCCGGGACGGCGAACACCGGGGAGCTGTTTTTT. Its translation is CASRPGTANTGELFF.